The 17 T cell receptor beta chains in this list originate from one sample, sequenced in a study of T cells in women clearing cervical HPV infection. TCRdb keeps only in-frame clones here, not all; method: immunoSEQ multiplex PCR. The sample's table shows 23,000 or so clones. Input material: blood buffy coat. Receptors were obtained from a woman between 18 and 75 years old with a cervical HPV16 infection that either progressed to CIN3+ or cleared (not recorded which).

For this clone: Sequencing ends 3 residues short of the CDR3 end; the germline J gene provides the rest. The chain uses TRBV7-9 and TRBJ1-2, with D uncertain. Germline CDR1 SEHNR, CDR2 FQNEAQ (reference sequence). The CDR3 has 13 amino acids. The part of the CDR3 DNA that was read is TGTGCCAGCAGCTTAGGCAACTCCTACGAC. Amino acids: CASSLGNSYD. The complete CDR3 protein is CASSLGNSYDYTF.

To note about this clone: The read ends 3 residues shy of where the CDR3 ends; the end is completed using the germline J gene. V and J are TRBV5-1 and TRBJ2-7; 9 positions match TRBD1. Per the germline V gene, CDR1 is SGHRS and CDR2 is YFSETQ. The V segment lost 3 bases and the J segment 4 bases; nucleotides outside the gene matches: 20. This CDR3 has 19 residues. The covered CDR3 bases are TGCGCCAGCAGCTACGACAGGGGGGTCCAAGGTTGTATTTTTTACGAG. Its translation: CASSYDRGVQGCIFYE. The full CDR3 protein is CASSYDRGVQGCIFYEQYF.

A note on this clone: Coverage ceases 3 residues before the CDR3 finishes, and the germline J gene fills in the end. The genes are TRBV7-8 and TRBJ1-3; unclear D gene. Germline V gene sequence: CDR1 SGHVS, CDR2 FQNEAQ. The CDR3 sequence is 18 residues long. V was shortened by 1 base and J by 5 bases, with 21 bases between the two germline ends. The part of the CDR3 DNA that was read is TGTGCCAGCAGCTTAGGTCACCCCAACCAAATACTCAGAAACACC. Translated, it gives CASSLGHPNQILRNT. The full CDR3 protein reads CASSLGHPNQILRNTIYF.

For this clone: Sequencing ends 3 residues short of the CDR3 end; the germline J gene provides the rest. This chain connects TRBV11-2 to TRBJ2-5; 7 bases fit TRBD1. Germline CDR1 reads SGHAT; CDR2 reads FQNNGV. Losses at the gene ends were 1 base for V and 5 bases for J; bases not matched to a gene: 7. This CDR3 spans 15 amino acids. This CDR3 is CASSLVRGLRETQYF. The sequenced CDR3 bases are TGTGCCAGCAGCTTAGTGAGGGGGCTGCGGGAGACC.

For this clone: From the germline J gene comes the end of the CDR3, since the read stops 3 residues before it. The chain recombines TRBV4-1 with TRBJ2-2, with 7 positions matching TRBD1. CDR1 is MGHRA, CDR2 YSYEKL, per germline. The CDR3 is made up of 17 amino acids. J was trimmed by 5 bases and V by 2 bases; bases with no gene match: 11. CDR3 DNA, as far as it was read: TGCGCCAGCAGCCAACCGGGGACAGTAACAAGGACCGGGGAG. This sequence encodes CASSQPGTVTRTGE. In full, the CDR3 is CASSQPGTVTRTGELFF.

As for this clone: Read coverage stops 3 residues before the CDR3 terminus; the germline J gene supplies the remainder. The gene calls are TRBV11-3 and TRBJ1-3; 7 bases are a match to TRBD1. After removal of 10 bases from V and 0 bases from J, the junction contained 9 bases not matched to a gene. CDR1 is SGHNT and CDR2 is YENEEA in the germline V gene. There are 15 residues in the CDR3. The covered CDR3 bases are TGTGCCATCGGGGGACAGTCAATCTCTGGAAACACC. Encoded protein: CAIGGQSISGNT. The complete CDR3 protein is CAIGGQSISGNTIYF.

Points on this clone: The DNA ends 3 residues before the CDR3 does, and the rest of the CDR3 is filled in from the germline J gene. The chain links TRBV30 to TRBJ2-7, with 8 positions matching TRBD2. V lost 2 bases and J lost 3; bases outside the gene matches: 9. This CDR3 has 15 amino acids. Germline-derived CDR1 and CDR2 are GTSNPN and SVGIG (reference sequence). CDR3 in amino acids: CAWSRLGLDNYEQYF. Partial CDR3 DNA: TGTGCCTGGAGTCGACTGGGACTAGACAACTACGAG.

With regard to this clone: The CDR3 is cut off 3 residues early in the read; its end comes from the germline J gene. V and J are TRBV13 and TRBJ2-3, with D possibly matching TRBD1 (6 bases). This CDR3 spans 19 amino acids. Germline values: CDR1 PRHDT, CDR2 FYEKMQ (reference sequence). V shed 2 bases and J shed 0 bases, with 21 bases lying between them. The CDR3 DNA, read in part, is TGTGCCAGCAGCTTATACTGGGACCTTGGGGGCTTTAGCACAGATACG. Protein: CASSLYWDLGGFSTDT. The full CDR3 protein reads CASSLYWDLGGFSTDTQYF.

A remark on this clone: The CDR3 goes on 3 residues after the read ends, and that part is filled in from the germline J gene. V and J are TRBV7-9 and TRBJ1-2, with D unclear. This CDR3 is built from 15 residues. V was pared by 1 base and J by 3 bases, with 12 bases between. Germline V lookup: CDR1 SEHNR, CDR2 FQNEAQ (reference sequence). The covered CDR3 bases are TGTGCCAGCAGCTTAGATGTTTCGGGGTACTATGGC. Its protein is CASSLDVSGYYG. The whole CDR3 is CASSLDVSGYYGYTF.

A note on this clone: The read ends 3 residues before the CDR3 terminus; that terminus is restored from the germline J gene. V and J are TRBV10-3 and TRBJ2-5; 11 bases align to TRBD1. The CDR3 is 13 residues long. CDR1 is ENHRY, CDR2 SYGVKD, per germline. Trimming removed 10 bases from V and 1 base from J; junction bases left unmatched: 2. Incomplete CDR3 DNA: TGTGCCACCGGGACAGGGGGCCAAGAGACC. Translated, it gives CATGTGGQET. The entire CDR3 protein is CATGTGGQETQYF.

Concerning this clone itself: Sequencing ends 3 residues short of the CDR3 end; the germline J gene provides the rest. The chain has TRBV19 and TRBJ1-2; D is uncertain. Trimming shortened V by 5 bases and J by 7 bases, and 14 bases separated the two germline ends. The CDR3 is made up of 13 amino acids. Per germline, CDR1 LNHDA and CDR2 SQIVND (reference sequence). CDR3 DNA, as far as it was read: TGTGCCAGTAGTTTTAGACAATCTTTTGGC. The encoded protein is CASSFRQSFG. The whole CDR3 is CASSFRQSFGYTF. Supplemented by reference TRBV19 and TRBJ1-2, the full variable domain reads DGGITQSPKYLFRKEGQNVTLSCEQNLNHDAMYWYRQDPGQGLRLIYYSQIVNDFQKGDIAEGYSVSREKKESFPLTVTSAQKNPTAFYLCASSFRQSFGYTFGSGTRLTVV.

Notes on this clone: The read ends 3 residues shy of where the CDR3 ends; the end is completed using the germline J gene. The chain employs TRBV7-2 and TRBJ1-1; D remains ambiguous. The CDR3 contains 11 residues. The V gene's germline CDR1 is SGHTA and CDR2 FQGNSA. The CDR3 here is CASSLVERAFF. The part of the CDR3 DNA that was read is TGTGCCAGCAGCTTAGTTGAACGG.

Concerning this clone itself: From the germline J gene comes the end of the CDR3, since the read stops 3 residues before it. The chain employs TRBV4-1 and TRBJ1-2; weak D call: TRBD1 (5 bases). Germline V CDR1 and CDR2: MGHRA, YSYEKL. This CDR3 region has 13 residues. The CDR3 protein is CASSQIVGGGYTF. The DNA read from the CDR3 is TGCGCCAGCAGCCAGATAGTGGGGGGAGGC.

On this clone itself: Read sequence stops 3 residues before the CDR3 end, and the germline J gene provides the missing end. The chain couples TRBV16 to TRBJ2-7; unclear D gene. CDR1 is KGHSY, CDR2 FQNENV, per germline. V lost 1 base to trimming and J lost 6 bases, with 19 bases between them. The CDR3 runs to 16 residues. CDR3 sequence: CASSQLSQSRALEQYF. The sequenced part of the CDR3 DNA is TGTGCCAGCAGCCAATTATCTCAATCAAGGGCCCTCGAG.

Comments on this clone: The CDR3 end falls 3 residues outside the read, so it is completed with the germline J gene. V usage is TRBV18 and J usage is TRBJ2-5; 11 nucleotides agree with TRBD1. The length of the CDR3 is 16 residues. CDR1 and CDR2 (germline): KGHSH, LQKENI. Unmatched junction bases numbered 8, after V lost 3 bases and J lost 5 bases. The part of the CDR3 DNA that was read is TGTGCCAGCTCACCTAGGGGGACAGGGGGTTCCGAGACC. Protein product: CASSPRGTGGSET. The CDR3 reads in full as CASSPRGTGGSETQYF.

A remark on this clone: The read ends 3 residues shy of where the CDR3 ends; the end is completed using the germline J gene. V is TRBV6-4 and J is TRBJ2-3, with 8 positions matching TRBD1. There are 14 residues in the CDR3. Unmatched junction bases numbered 3, after V lost 2 bases and J lost 5 bases. Germline values: CDR1 MRHNA, CDR2 SNTAGT. The covered CDR3 bases are TGTGCCAGCAGTGACGGACAGGGAGGAGATACG. It is translated as CASSDGQGGDT. The full CDR3 protein reads CASSDGQGGDTQYF.

This CDR3 reads CASRLGTGGNSPLHF. Incomplete CDR3 DNA: TGTGCCAGCAGACTAGGGACAGGGGGTAATTCACCC. The rearrangement links TRBV27 to TRBJ1-6; TRBD1 matches at 11 bases. The DNA ends 3 residues before the CDR3 does, and the rest of the CDR3 is filled in from the germline J gene. Germline V CDR1 and CDR2: MNHEY, SMNVEV (reference sequence). The junction had 4 bases not matched to a gene; V was cut back by 6 bases and J by 6 bases. The CDR3 contains 15 residues.